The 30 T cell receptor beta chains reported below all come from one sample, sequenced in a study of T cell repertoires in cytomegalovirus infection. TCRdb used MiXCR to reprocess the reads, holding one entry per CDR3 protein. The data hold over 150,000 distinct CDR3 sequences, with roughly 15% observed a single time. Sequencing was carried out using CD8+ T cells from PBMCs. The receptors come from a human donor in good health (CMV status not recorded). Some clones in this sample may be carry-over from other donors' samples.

Here the CDR3 DNA reads TGCGCCAGCAGCCCCGAACCCGGGGGCTCGGTGTCAGAGACCCAGTACTTC. It translates to CASSPEPGGSVSETQYF. J is TRBJ2-5 and V is TRBV4-3; tentatively, D is TRBD1 or TRBD2 (6 bases each). CDR1 is LGHNA and CDR2 is YSLEER in the germline V gene. Trimming removed 4 bases at V and 4 bases at J, with 22 bases between. The CDR3 covers 17 residues.

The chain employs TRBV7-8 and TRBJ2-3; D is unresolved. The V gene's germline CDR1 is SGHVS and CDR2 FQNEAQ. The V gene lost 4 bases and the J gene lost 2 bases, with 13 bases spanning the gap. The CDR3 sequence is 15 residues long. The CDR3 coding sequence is TGTGCCAGCAGCTCAGTGGGCGGCGTCACAGATACGCAGTATTTT. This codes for CASSSVGGVTDTQYF.

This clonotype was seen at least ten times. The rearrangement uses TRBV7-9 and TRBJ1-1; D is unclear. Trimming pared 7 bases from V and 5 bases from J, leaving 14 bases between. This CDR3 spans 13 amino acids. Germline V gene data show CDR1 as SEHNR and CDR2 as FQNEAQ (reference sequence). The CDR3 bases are TGTGCCAGCACCCCCGGGGTCAAGACTGAAGCTTTCTTT. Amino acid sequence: CASTPGVKTEAFF.

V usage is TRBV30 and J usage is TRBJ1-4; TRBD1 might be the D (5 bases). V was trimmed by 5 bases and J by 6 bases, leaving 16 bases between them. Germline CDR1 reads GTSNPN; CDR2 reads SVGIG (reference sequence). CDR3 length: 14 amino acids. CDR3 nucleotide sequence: TGTGCCTGGGGTCACGGGACCGGTTATGAAAAACTGTTTTTT. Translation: CAWGHGTGYEKLFF.

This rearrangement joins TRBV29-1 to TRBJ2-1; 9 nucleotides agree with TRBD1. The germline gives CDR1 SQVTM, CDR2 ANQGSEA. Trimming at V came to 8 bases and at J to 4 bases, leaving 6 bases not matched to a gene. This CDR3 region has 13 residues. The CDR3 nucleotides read TGCAGCTCTGGGACAGGGCTTTACAATGAGCAGTTCTTC. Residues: CSSGTGLYNEQFF.

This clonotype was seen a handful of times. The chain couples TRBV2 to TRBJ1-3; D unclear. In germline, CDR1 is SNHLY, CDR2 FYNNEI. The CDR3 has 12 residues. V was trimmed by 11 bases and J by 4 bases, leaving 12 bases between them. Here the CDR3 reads CAPGDYGNTIYF. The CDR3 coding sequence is TGTGCCCCCGGGGATTACGGAAACACCATATATTTT.

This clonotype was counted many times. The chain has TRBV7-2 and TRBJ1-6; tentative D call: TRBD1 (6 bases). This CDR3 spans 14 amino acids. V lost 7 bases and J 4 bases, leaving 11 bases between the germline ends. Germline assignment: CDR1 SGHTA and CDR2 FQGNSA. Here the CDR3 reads CASTWDKYNSPLHF. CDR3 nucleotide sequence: TGTGCCAGCACCTGGGACAAATATAATTCACCCCTCCACTTT.

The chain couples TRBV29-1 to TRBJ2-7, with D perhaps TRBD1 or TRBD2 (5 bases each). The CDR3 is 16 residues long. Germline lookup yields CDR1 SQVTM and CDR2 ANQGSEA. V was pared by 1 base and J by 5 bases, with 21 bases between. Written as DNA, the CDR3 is TGCAGCGTTGAAGGAGGTTTGGGGGTCCTCGGGAACGAGCAGTACTTC. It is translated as CSVEGGLGVLGNEQYF.

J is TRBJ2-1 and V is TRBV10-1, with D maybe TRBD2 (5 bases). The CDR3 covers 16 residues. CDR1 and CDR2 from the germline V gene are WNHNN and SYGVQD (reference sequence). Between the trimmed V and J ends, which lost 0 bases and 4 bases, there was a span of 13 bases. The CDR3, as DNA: TGCGCCAGCAGTGAGTCGTTCCAGCGGCCTTACAATGAGCAGTTCTTC. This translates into CASSESFQRPYNEQFF.

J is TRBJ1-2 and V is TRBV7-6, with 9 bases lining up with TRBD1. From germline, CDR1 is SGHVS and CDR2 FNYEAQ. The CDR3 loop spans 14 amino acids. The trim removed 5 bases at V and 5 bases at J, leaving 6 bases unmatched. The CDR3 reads CASSGTGGLYGYTF. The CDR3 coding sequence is TGTGCCAGCAGCGGAACAGGGGGCCTATATGGCTACACCTTC.

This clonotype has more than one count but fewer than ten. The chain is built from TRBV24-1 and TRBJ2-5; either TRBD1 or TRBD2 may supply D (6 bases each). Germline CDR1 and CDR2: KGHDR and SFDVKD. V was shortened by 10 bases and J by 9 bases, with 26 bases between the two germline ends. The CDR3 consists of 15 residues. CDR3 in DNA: TGTGCCACTACAAGGGGGACTCAACTCAAGAGACCCCAGTACTTC. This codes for CATTRGTQLKRPQYF.

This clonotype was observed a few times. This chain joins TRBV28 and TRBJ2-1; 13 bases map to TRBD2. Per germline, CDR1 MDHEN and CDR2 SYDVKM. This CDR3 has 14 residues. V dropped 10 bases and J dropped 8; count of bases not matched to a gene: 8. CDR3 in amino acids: CATRLAGGADEQFF. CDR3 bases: TGTGCCACCCGACTAGCGGGGGGCGCGGATGAGCAGTTCTTC.

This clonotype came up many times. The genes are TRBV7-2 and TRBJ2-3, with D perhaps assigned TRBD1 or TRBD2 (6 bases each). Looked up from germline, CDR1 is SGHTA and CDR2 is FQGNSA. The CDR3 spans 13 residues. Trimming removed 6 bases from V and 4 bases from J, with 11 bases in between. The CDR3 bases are TGTGCCAGCAGTGTGGAGGGGGCAGATACGCAGTATTTT. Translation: CASSVEGADTQYF.

The CDR3 bases are TGCAGTGCTAGAAACACAGGGGACTATGGCTACACCTTC. It yields the protein CSARNTGDYGYTF. The chain links TRBV20-1 to TRBJ1-2, with 7 bases that match TRBD1. The CDR3 loop spans 13 amino acids. The V and J ends lost 2 bases and 3 bases, in that order; junction bases with no gene match: 3. Germline CDR1 DFQATT, CDR2 SNEGSKA (reference sequence).

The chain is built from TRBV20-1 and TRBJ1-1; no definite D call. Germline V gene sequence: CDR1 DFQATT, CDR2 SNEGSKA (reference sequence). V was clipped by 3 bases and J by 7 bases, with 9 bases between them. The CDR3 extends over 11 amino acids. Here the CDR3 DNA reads TGCAGTGCTAGGATGACCAGTGAAGCTTTCTTT. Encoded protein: CSARMTSEAFF.

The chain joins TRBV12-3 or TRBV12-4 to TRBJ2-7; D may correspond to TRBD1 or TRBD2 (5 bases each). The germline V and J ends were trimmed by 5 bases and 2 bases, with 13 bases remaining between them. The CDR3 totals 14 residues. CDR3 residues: CASSPRGAAYEQYF. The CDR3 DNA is TGTGCCAGCAGTCCACGGGGCGCCGCCTACGAGCAGTACTTC.

DNA of the CDR3: TGCGCCAGCAGCTTGGGGTTCGGGGCCGGGACTGAAGCTTTCTTT. Its translation: CASSLGFGAGTEAFF. The genes are TRBV5-1 and TRBJ1-1, with D possibly TRBD1 on 5 matching bases. The CDR3 runs 15 residues. Germline lookup yields CDR1 SGHRS and CDR2 YFSETQ. V shed 0 bases and J shed 5 bases, with 14 bases lying between them.

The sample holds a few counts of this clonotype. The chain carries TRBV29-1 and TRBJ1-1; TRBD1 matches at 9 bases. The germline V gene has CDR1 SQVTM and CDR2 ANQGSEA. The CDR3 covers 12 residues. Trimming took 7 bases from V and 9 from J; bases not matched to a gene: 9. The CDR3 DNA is TGCAGCGCACCCCACAGGGGGCGCAAAGCTTTCTTT. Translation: CSAPHRGRKAFF. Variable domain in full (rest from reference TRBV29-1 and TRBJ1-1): SAVISQKPSRDICQRGTSLTIQCQVDSQVTMMFWYRQQPGQSLTLIATANQGSEATYESGFVIDKFPISRPNLTFSTLTVSNMSPEDSSIYLCSAPHRGRKAFFGQGTRLTVV.

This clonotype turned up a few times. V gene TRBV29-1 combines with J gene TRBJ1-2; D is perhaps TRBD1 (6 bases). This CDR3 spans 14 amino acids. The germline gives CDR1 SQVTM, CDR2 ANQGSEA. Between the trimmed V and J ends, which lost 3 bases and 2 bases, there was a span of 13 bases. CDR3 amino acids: CSVDLGGRNYGYTF. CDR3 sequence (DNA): TGCAGCGTTGATCTCGGGGGCCGGAACTATGGCTACACCTTC.

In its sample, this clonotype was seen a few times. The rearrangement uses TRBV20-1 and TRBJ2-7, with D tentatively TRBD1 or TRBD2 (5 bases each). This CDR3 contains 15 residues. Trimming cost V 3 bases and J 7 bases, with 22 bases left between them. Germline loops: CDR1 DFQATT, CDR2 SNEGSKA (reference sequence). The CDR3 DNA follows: TGCAGTGCTAGGGCCGGGACCTCATCTTTTTATGAGCAGTACTTC. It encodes CSARAGTSSFYEQYF.

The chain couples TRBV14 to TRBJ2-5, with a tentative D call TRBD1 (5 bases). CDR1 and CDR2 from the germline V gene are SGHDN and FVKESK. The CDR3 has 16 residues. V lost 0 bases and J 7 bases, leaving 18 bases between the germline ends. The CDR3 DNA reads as TGTGCCAGCAGCCAAGATCGGCAGGGCCCTGGGGCGACCCAGTACTTC. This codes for CASSQDRQGPGATQYF.

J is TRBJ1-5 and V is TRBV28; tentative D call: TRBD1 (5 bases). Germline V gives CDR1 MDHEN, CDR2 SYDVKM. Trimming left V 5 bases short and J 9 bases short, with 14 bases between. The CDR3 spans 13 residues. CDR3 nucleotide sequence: TGTGCCAGCAGTGGACTGGGGGGTAGGCCCCAGCATTTT. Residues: CASSGLGGRPQHF.

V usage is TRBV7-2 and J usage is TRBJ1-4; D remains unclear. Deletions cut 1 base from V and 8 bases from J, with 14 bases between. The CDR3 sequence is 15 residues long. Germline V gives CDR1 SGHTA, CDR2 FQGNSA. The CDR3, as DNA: TGTGCCAGCAGCTTAGAAGGACTTCGAGGGGAAAAACTGTTTTTT. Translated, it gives CASSLEGLRGEKLFF. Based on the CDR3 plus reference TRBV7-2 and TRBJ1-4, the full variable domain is GAGVSQSPSNKVTEKGKDVELRCDPISGHTALYWYRQSLGQGLEFLIYFQGNSAPDKSGLPSDRFSAERTGGSVSTLTIQRTQQEDSAVYLCASSLEGLRGEKLFFGSGTQLSVL.

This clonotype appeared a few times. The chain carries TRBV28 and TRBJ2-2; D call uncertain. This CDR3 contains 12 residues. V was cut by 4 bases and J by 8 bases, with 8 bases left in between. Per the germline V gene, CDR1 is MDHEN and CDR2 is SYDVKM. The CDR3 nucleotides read TGTGCCAGCAGTTCTTCTTCGGGGGAGCTGTTTTTT. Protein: CASSSSSGELFF.

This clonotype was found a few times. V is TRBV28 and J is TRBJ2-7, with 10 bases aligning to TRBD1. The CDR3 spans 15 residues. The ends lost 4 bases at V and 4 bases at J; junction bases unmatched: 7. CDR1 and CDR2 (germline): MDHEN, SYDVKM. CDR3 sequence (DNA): TGTGCCAGCAGTTACGTCGACAGGGGGCCTTACGAGCAGTACTTC. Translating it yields CASSYVDRGPYEQYF.

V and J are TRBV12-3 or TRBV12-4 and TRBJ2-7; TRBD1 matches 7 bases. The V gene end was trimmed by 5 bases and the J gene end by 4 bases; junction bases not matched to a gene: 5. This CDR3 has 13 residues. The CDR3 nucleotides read TGTGCCAGCAGTCGGGACAGTCCATACGAGCAGTACTTC. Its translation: CASSRDSPYEQYF.

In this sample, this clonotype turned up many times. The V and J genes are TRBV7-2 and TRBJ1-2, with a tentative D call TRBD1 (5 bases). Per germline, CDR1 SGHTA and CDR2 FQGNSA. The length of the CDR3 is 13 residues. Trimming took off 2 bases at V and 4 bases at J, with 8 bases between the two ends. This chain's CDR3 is CASSLSGSYGYTF. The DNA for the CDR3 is TGTGCCAGCAGCTTATCAGGGTCCTATGGCTACACCTTC. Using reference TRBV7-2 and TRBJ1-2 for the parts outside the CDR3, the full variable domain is GAGVSQSPSNKVTEKGKDVELRCDPISGHTALYWYRQSLGQGLEFLIYFQGNSAPDKSGLPSDRFSAERTGGSVSTLTIQRTQQEDSAVYLCASSLSGSYGYTFGSGTRLTVV.

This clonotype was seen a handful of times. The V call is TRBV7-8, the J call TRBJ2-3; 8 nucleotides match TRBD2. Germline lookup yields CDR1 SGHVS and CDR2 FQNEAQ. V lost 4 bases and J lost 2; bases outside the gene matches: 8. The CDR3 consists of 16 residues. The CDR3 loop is CASSSSGGSFTDTQYF. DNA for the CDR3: TGTGCCAGCAGCTCAAGCGGGGGATCTTTCACAGATACGCAGTATTTT. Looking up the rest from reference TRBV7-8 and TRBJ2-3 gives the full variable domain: GAGVSQSPRYKVAKRGQDVALRCDPISGHVSLFWYQQALGQGPEFLTYFQNEAQLDKSGLPSDRFFAERPEGSVSTLKIQRTQQEDSAVYLCASSSSGGSFTDTQYFGPGTRLTVL.

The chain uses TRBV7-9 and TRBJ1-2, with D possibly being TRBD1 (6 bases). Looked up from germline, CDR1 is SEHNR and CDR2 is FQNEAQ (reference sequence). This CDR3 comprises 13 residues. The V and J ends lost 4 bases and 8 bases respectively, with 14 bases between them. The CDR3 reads CASSSPGVGGYTF. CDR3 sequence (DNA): TGTGCCAGCAGCTCACCAGGGGTAGGAGGCTACACCTTC.

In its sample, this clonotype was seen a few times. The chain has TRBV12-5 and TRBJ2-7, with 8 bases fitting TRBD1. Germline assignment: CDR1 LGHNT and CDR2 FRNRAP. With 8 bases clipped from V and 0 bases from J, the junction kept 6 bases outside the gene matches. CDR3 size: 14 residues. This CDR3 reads CASKEGTGSYEQYF. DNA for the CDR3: TGTGCTAGTAAGGAAGGGACAGGCTCCTACGAGCAGTACTTC.